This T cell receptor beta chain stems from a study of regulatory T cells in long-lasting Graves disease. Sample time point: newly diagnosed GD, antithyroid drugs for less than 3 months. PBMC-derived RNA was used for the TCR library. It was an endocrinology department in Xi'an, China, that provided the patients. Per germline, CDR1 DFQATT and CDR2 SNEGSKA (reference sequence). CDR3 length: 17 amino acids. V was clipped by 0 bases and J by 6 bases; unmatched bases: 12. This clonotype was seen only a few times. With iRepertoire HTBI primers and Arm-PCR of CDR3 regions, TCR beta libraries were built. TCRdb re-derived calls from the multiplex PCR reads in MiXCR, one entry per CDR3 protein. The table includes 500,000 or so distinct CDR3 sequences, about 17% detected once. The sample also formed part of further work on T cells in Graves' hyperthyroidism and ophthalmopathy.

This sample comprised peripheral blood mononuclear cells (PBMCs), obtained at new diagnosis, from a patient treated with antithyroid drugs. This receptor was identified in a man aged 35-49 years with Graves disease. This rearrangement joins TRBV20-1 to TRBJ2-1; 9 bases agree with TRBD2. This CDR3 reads CSARDGTSSILGNEQFF. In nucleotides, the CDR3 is TGCAGTGCTAGAGATGGGACTAGCAGCATCCTAGGCAATGAGCAGTTCTTC.